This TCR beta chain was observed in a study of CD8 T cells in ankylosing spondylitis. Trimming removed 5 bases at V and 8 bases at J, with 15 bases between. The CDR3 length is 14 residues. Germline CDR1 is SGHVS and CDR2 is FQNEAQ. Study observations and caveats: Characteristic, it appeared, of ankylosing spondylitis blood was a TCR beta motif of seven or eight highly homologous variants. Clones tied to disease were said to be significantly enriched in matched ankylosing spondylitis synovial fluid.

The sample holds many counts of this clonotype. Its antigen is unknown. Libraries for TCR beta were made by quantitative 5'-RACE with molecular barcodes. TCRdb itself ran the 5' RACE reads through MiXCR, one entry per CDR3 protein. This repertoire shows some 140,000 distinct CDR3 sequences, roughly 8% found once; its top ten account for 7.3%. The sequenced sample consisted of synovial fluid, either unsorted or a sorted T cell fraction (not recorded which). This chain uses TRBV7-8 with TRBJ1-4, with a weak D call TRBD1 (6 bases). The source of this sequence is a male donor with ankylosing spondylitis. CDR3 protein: CASSHLPGAEKLFF. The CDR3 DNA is TGTGCCAGCAGCCACCTCCCGGGGGCGGAAAAACTGTTTTTT. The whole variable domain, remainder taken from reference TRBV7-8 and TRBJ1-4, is GAGVSQSPRYKVAKRGQDVALRCDPISGHVSLFWYQQALGQGPEFLTYFQNEAQLDKSGLPSDRFFAERPEGSVSTLKIQRTQQEDSAVYLCASSHLPGAEKLFFGSGTQLSVL.